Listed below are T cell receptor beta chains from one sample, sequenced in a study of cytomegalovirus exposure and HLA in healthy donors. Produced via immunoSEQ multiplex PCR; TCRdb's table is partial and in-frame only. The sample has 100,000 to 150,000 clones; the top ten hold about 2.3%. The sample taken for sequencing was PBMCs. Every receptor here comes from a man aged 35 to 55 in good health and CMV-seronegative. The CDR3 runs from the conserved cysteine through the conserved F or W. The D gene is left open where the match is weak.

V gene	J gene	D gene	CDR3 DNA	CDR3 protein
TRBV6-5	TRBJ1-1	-	TGTGCCAGCAGCCTAACCGGGGGTTACACTGAAGCTTTCTTT	CASSLTGGYTEAFF
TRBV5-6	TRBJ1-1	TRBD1	TGTGCCAGCAGCTTGGCAGGGGGGAACACTGAAGCTTTCTTT	CASSLAGGNTEAFF
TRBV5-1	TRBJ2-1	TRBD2	TGCGCCAGCAGCTTGGGGCGGGAGCTCCACAATGAGCAGTTCTTC	CASSLGRELHNEQFF
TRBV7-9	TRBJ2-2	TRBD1	TGTGCCAGCAGTTCTCAGGACAGGGGGCTCACCGGGGAGCTGTTTTTT	CASSSQDRGLTGELFF
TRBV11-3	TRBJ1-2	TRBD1	TGTGCCAGCAGCTTAGAGAGACTGGGACAGGACATATTTGGCTACACCTTC	CASSLERLGQDIFGYTF
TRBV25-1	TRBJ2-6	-	TGTGCCACTACAGGGTTCGGGGCCAACGTCCTGACTTTC	CATTGFGANVLTF
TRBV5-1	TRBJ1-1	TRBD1	TGCGCCAGCAGTCGCAACCCCGGGACAGGGATAGAAGCTTTCTTT	CASSRNPGTGIEAFF
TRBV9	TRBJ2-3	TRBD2	TGTGCCAGCAGCGCCCGGGGGACTAGCGGGCCGGGCGGAGATACGCAGTATTTT	CASSARGTSGPGGDTQYF
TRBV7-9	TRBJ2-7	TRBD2	TGTGCCAGCAGCCCGGGACTAGGGGCAGGCGAGCAGTACTTC	CASSPGLGAGEQYF
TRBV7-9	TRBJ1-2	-	TGTGCCAGCAGCCTAGGGCCAGGGGGCTACACCTTC	CASSLGPGGYTF